These 11 T cell receptor beta chains came from one sample sequenced in a study of T cell changes during pregnancy in multiple sclerosis. Here immunoSEQ multiplex PCR was the method, and the copy in TCRdb shows in-frame clones only, minus some. This sample carries about 60,000 clones, roughly 92% of them seen once, and the ten largest clones take roughly 3.1%. This material consisted of CD8+ T cells from peripheral blood mononuclear cells, taken in the second trimester of pregnancy. The receptors come from a female donor with multiple sclerosis, enrolled in a pregnancy study.

This chain connects TRBV10-2 to TRBJ2-3; maybe TRBD1 (6 bases). Germline assignment: CDR1 WSHSY and CDR2 SAAADI. The CDR3 covers 15 residues. Deletions cut 7 bases from V and 7 bases from J, with 21 bases between. CDR3 loop: CASKGRGALENTQYF. The CDR3 DNA reads as TGCGCCAGCAAGGGCAGGGGCGCCCTAGAGAATACGCAGTATTTT.

The chain combines TRBV19 with TRBJ1-5, with TRBD1 matching over 8 bases. The ends lost 3 bases at V and 5 bases at J; junction bases unmatched: 9. The CDR3 covers 16 residues. Germline V gene lookup returns CDR1 LNHDA and CDR2 SQIVND (reference sequence). In DNA form, the CDR3 reads TGTGCCAGTAGTATGCGGACAGGGCACCCCCATCAGCCCCAGCATTTT. This codes for CASSMRTGHPHQPQHF.

The chain recombines TRBV30 with TRBJ2-1; 11 bases are shared with TRBD2. The CDR3 is 14 amino acids. V dropped 0 bases and J dropped 9; count of bases not matched to a gene: 4. Germline CDR1 GTSNPN, CDR2 SVGIG (reference sequence). The CDR3 DNA is TGTGCCTGGAGTGTAACTAGCGGGAGATCTGAGCAGTTCTTC. This sequence encodes CAWSVTSGRSEQFF.

J is TRBJ1-5 and V is TRBV9, with D hard to call. Germline CDR1 and CDR2: SGDLS and YYNGEE. The CDR3 totals 14 residues. Trimming took 0 bases from V and 6 from J, leaving 10 bases between them. The DNA of the CDR3 is TGTGCCAGCAGCGTAGAAGGCGGATCTCAGCCCCAGCATTTT. It encodes CASSVEGGSQPQHF.

The rearrangement links TRBV27 to TRBJ1-1; 8 nucleotides agree with TRBD1. Looked up from germline, CDR1 is MNHEY and CDR2 is SMNVEV (reference sequence). Unmatched junction bases numbered 5, after V lost 5 bases and J lost 3 bases. The CDR3 is 14 amino acids. In DNA, the CDR3 is TGTGCCAGCAGTCCAGGGGGCTCGGACACTGAAGCTTTCTTT. Translated, it gives CASSPGGSDTEAFF.

This chain links TRBV11-3 with TRBJ2-7; 8 positions agree with TRBD2. The ends lost 5 bases at V and 2 bases at J; junction bases unmatched: 8. Looked up from germline, CDR1 is SGHNT and CDR2 is YENEEA. CDR3 length: 15 residues. For the CDR3, the DNA is TGTGCCAGCAGCCCGAGCGGGAGTAGTCCCTACGAGCAGTACTTC. It specifies CASSPSGSSPYEQYF.

The genes are TRBV27 and TRBJ2-7; 7 bases line up with TRBD1. V was pared by 0 bases and J by 4 bases, with 6 bases of the junction left unmatched. The CDR3 length is 15 residues. In germline, CDR1 is MNHEY, CDR2 SMNVEV (reference sequence). The CDR3 reads CASSLSGGALYEQYF. The CDR3 region has the DNA TGTGCCAGCAGTTTATCAGGGGGCGCGCTATACGAGCAGTACTTC.

Regarding this clone: Distinct nucleotide sequences in the sample also encode this CDR3. V usage is TRBV27 and J usage is TRBJ2-7; the match to TRBD1 covers 10 bases. Germline V gives CDR1 MNHEY, CDR2 SMNVEV (reference sequence). This CDR3 is built from 14 residues. V gave up 2 bases and J gave up 3 bases; unmatched junction bases: 1. CDR3 coding DNA: TGTGCCAGCAGTTTAGGACAGGGGGGCTACGAGCAGTACTTC. Amino acid sequence: CASSLGQGGYEQYF.

V is TRBV18 and J is TRBJ2-5; no definite D call. The ends were cut back, 2 bases at V and 2 bases at J, with 6 bases in the middle. From germline, CDR1 is KGHSH and CDR2 LQKENI. This CDR3 is built from 13 residues. The CDR3 loop is CASSPDTQETQYF. The DNA for the CDR3 is TGTGCCAGCTCACCAGACACTCAAGAGACCCAGTACTTC.

J is TRBJ2-7 and V is TRBV5-6; maybe TRBD2 (8 bases). The CDR3 runs to 15 residues. Trimming stripped 4 bases from V and 7 bases from J, with 21 bases between. CDR1 is SGHDT, CDR2 YYEEEE, per germline. The CDR3 DNA reads as TGTGCCAGCAGCCAGGGGGTGACTAGCGTAGGGGAGCAGTACTTC. It specifies CASSQGVTSVGEQYF.

The J gene is TRBJ2-7, the V gene TRBV28; D remains unclear. V lost 3 bases and J lost 2, with 20 bases in between. The germline gives CDR1 MDHEN, CDR2 SYDVKM. The CDR3 extends over 17 amino acids. The CDR3 region has the DNA TGTGCCAGCAGTTTCTCAACCCGAACAGATGGAACCTACGAGCAGTACTTC. This codes for CASSFSTRTDGTYEQYF.